This T cell receptor beta chain was identified during a study of blood T cell repertoires in COVID-19. At the level of the study: Samples taken during acute and convalescent COVID-19 were collected in the United States, Italy and Spain. Nucleic acid was either cDNA or gDNA, and it came from T cells, B-cell-depleted T cells, or PBMCs.

In Seattle, patients joined the study during active infection and were tracked longitudinally. Using immunoSEQ multiplex PCR, the repertoire was profiled, and TCRdb retains in-frame clones only, with some absent. This table has 290,000 or so clones, about nine tenths appearing once. The CDR3 extends over 14 amino acids. V was shortened by 6 bases and J by 2 bases, with 13 bases between the two germline ends. Germline CDR1 reads MNHEY; CDR2 reads SVGAGI. The sequenced sample consisted of peripheral blood. The gene calls are TRBV6-5 and TRBJ2-5, with a possible D match to TRBD1 (6 bases). This TCR was sampled from a woman aged 25 to 39 with COVID-19, enrolled during active disease. This CDR3 reads CASRVTGSQETQYF. CDR3 nucleotides: TGTGCCAGCAGGGTCACAGGGTCTCAAGAGACCCAGTACTTC.